This TCR beta chain was found in a study of breast tumors, draining lymph nodes, adjacent tissues. Ten or more counts support this clonotype. No antigen is known for it. Breast cancer patients provided tissue from their axillary draining lymph nodes. Study-wide points: Compared with basal-like, luminal-like tumors shared significantly more repertoire with nontumor tissue. Compared with lymph nodes, tumors were less diverse; compared with nontumor tissue, more.

One entry per CDR3 protein results from TCRdb running MiXCR on the multiplex PCR reads. The profile covers roughly 260,000 distinct CDR3 sequences, with over 30% appearing a single time and under 1.2% taken by the ten largest. V gave up 3 bases and J gave up 7 bases; unmatched junction bases: 8. CDR3 length equals 15 residues. Germline CDR1 KGHDR, CDR2 SFDVKD. The receptor comes from a female donor with breast cancer. Some clones in this sample may be carry-over from other donors' samples. Sample: axillary lymph node tissue. The gene calls are TRBV24-1 and TRBJ2-1; 7 nucleotides agree with TRBD2. CDR3: CATSDRMEGGNEQFF. As DNA, the CDR3 is TGTGCCACCAGTGATAGGATGGAGGGAGGGAATGAGCAGTTCTTC.